These 12 T cell receptor beta chains came from one sample sequenced in a study of HIV-infected patients and healthy controls. All unsorted peripheral T cells were captured because whole blood was used without fractionation. Alpha and beta constant-region primers primed reverse transcription of around 500 ng RNA. Separate chain-specific third strand synthesis with multiplexing indices produced the alpha and beta libraries. TCRdb itself ran the 5' RACE reads through MiXCR, one entry per CDR3 protein. The table shows 15,000 to 20,000 distinct CDR3 sequences, with approximately 5.8% occurring only once. The sequencing sample was made of blood. These receptor sequences come from an adult in good health.

By proportion, this clonotype is medium-sized. The gene calls are TRBV24-1 and TRBJ2-5; D perhaps matches TRBD2 (5 bases). V lost 4 bases and J 1 base, leaving 15 bases between the germline ends. CDR3 length equals 16 residues. Germline CDR1 reads KGHDR; CDR2 reads SFDVKD. CDR3 sequence reads: CATSDYTRTGQETQYF. CDR3 coding DNA: TGTGCCACCAGTGACTACACTAGAACGGGCCAAGAGACCCAGTACTTC.

This clonotype was found many times. The rearrangement joins TRBV5-5 to TRBJ2-5; D not resolved. Germline-derived CDR1 and CDR2 are SGHKS and YYEKEE (reference sequence). V was shortened by 1 base and J by 5 bases, with 9 bases between the two germline ends. The CDR3 totals 13 residues. The CDR3 is CASSLNPLETQYF. Here the CDR3 DNA reads TGTGCCAGCAGCTTGAATCCACTTGAGACCCAGTACTTC.

This clonotype was seen at least ten times. The chain uses TRBV20-1 and TRBJ1-3; 7 bases are shared with TRBD1. The CDR3 totals 17 residues. The trim removed 0 bases at V and 0 bases at J, leaving 8 bases unmatched. From germline, CDR1 is DFQATT and CDR2 SNEGSKA (reference sequence). In DNA, the CDR3 is TGCAGTGCTAGAGATCTTGGCCAGGGGGACTCTGGAAACACCATATATTTT. Translation: CSARDLGQGDSGNTIYF.

This clonotype was detected ten times or more. CDR3 loop: CASSPWTGGFVDEQFF. Written as DNA, the CDR3 is TGTGCCAGCAGCCCCTGGACAGGGGGCTTCGTCGATGAGCAGTTCTTC. The chain employs TRBV7-2 and TRBJ2-1; 11 positions agree with TRBD1. This CDR3 has 16 amino acids. The germline V gene encodes CDR1 SGHTA and CDR2 FQGNSA. V was pared by 5 bases and J by 8 bases, with 11 bases of the junction left unmatched.

The table lists this clonotype with many counts. This rearrangement joins TRBV5-1 to TRBJ1-5, with TRBD1 identical over 7 bases. V dropped 1 base and J dropped 6; count of bases not matched to a gene: 4. CDR1 is SGHRS, CDR2 YFSETQ, per germline. The CDR3 has 14 residues. The CDR3 is CASSLTAGGQPQHF. The CDR3 bases are TGCGCCAGCAGCTTGACGGCAGGGGGTCAGCCCCAGCATTTT.

By share, this clonotype ranks as medium-sized. The chain employs TRBV15 and TRBJ2-3; tentatively, D is TRBD2 (6 bases). The CDR3 contains 18 residues. V lost 3 bases to trimming and J lost 1 base, with 20 bases between them. Per germline, CDR1 LNHNV and CDR2 YYDKDF (reference sequence). The CDR3 reads CATSSYVTRSSGTDTQYF. In nucleotides, the CDR3 is TGTGCCACCAGCAGTTACGTAACCAGGTCTAGCGGCACAGATACGCAGTATTTT.

This clonotype was counted at least ten times. CDR3: CATSDMTGDNVHNEQFF. The CDR3 DNA reads TGTGCCACCAGTGATATGACCGGGGATAACGTCCACAATGAGCAGTTCTTC. This rearrangement joins TRBV24-1 to TRBJ2-1; TRBD2 might be the D (5 bases). The CDR3 covers 17 residues. Trimming pared 3 bases from V and 5 bases from J, leaving 19 bases between. Germline CDR1 KGHDR, CDR2 SFDVKD.

This clonotype was detected ten times or more. This rearrangement joins TRBV12-3 or TRBV12-4 to TRBJ2-3; 11 positions match TRBD2. This CDR3 has 16 amino acids. Unmatched junction bases numbered 5, after V lost 0 bases and J lost 6 bases. CDR3 DNA: TGTGCCAGCAGTTTAGCGAGGAGACTAGCGGGGGATACGCAGTATTTT. Protein product: CASSLARRLAGDTQYF.

This clonotype was recorded many times. V usage is TRBV5-1 and J usage is TRBJ2-1, with D perhaps matching TRBD1 (6 bases). This CDR3 contains 15 residues. From germline, CDR1 is SGHRS and CDR2 YFSETQ. V gave up 2 bases and J gave up 8 bases, with 17 bases separating them. The CDR3 reads CASSFPNHRADEQFF. The CDR3 nucleotides read TGCGCCAGCAGCTTTCCAAACCACAGGGCGGATGAGCAGTTCTTC. Looking up the rest from reference TRBV5-1 and TRBJ2-1 gives the full variable domain: KAGVTQTPRYLIKTRGQQVTLSCSPISGHRSVSWYQQTPGQGLQFLFEYFSETQRNKGNFPGRFSGRQFSNSRSEMNVSTLELGDSALYLCASSFPNHRADEQFFGPGTRLTVL.

This clonotype has ten or more counts. The J gene is TRBJ2-3, the V gene TRBV4-3, with D possibly being TRBD2 (5 bases). The CDR3 sequence is 14 residues long. From germline, CDR1 is LGHNA and CDR2 YSLEER. Trimming stripped 0 bases from V and 3 bases from J, with 7 bases between. The CDR3 sequence: CASSQDRRTDTQYF. The CDR3 DNA is TGCGCCAGCAGCCAAGATAGGAGGACAGATACGCAGTATTTT.

In its sample, this clonotype is medium-sized (0.01 to 0.1%). The chain couples TRBV19 to TRBJ1-5, with 8 nucleotides matching TRBD1. The germline gives CDR1 LNHDA, CDR2 SQIVND (reference sequence). This CDR3 has 14 residues. Trimming cost V 5 bases and J 5 bases; bases outside gene matches: 5. The CDR3 nucleotides are TGTGCCAGTAGTCCGGAGACAGGGGATCAGCCCCAGCATTTT. Translated, it gives CASSPETGDQPQHF.

This clonotype was counted many times. The CDR3 coding sequence is TGTGCCAGCAGCTTATCACGTAACTATGGCTACACCTTC. Protein: CASSLSRNYGYTF. The rearrangement joins TRBV7-9 to TRBJ1-2; D remains ambiguous. The CDR3 has 13 residues. Trimming left V 2 bases short and J 1 base short, with 5 bases between. CDR1 SEHNR and CDR2 FQNEAQ come from the germline V gene (reference sequence).